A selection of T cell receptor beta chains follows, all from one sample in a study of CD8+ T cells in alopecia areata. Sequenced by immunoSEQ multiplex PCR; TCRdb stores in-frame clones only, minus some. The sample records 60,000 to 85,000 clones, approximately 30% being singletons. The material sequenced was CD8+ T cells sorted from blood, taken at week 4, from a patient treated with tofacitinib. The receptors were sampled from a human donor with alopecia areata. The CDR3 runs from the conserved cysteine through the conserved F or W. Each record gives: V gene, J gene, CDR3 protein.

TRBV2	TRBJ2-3	CASTSGRRSDTQYF
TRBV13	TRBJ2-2	CASTQNTGELFF
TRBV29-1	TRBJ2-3	CSVVPAAGRTDTQYF
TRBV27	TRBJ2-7	CASSLSGTGVEQYF
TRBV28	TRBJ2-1	CASSYNEQFF
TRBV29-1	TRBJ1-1	CSVDTGWGTEAFF
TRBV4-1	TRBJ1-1	CASSQDGGGNTEAFF
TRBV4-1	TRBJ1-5	CASSQGTGATNQPQHF
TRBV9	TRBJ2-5	CASSVDRGWDVTQYF
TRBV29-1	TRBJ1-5	CSVQGVGNQPQHF
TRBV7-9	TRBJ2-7	CASSTGLAVIYEQYF
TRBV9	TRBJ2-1	CASSVGGGSSYNEQFF
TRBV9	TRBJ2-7	CASSPAGIWYEQYF
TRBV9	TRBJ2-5	CASSVVGRSQETQYF
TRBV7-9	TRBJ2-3	CASTGRDGVGTDTQYF
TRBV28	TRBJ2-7	CASSSPGFSYEQYF